Presented here are 32 T cell receptor beta chains from one specimen sequenced in a study of regulatory dendritic cells for organ transplantation. CFSE-labeled sorted T cells met regulatory or mature dendritic cells for about five days. No antigen has been assigned to these receptors. Clones were read by immunoSEQ multiplex PCR, and TCRdb kept only the in-frame ones, dropping some. The table includes about 5,300 clones, 65% to 75% detected once. Sequenced material: memory CD8+ T cells from blood cultured with regulatory dendritic cells. Subset defined: CD45RO+ memory T cells. These receptors came from a human donor in good health.

The V call is TRBV5-1, the J call TRBJ2-7; D gene ambiguous. Trimming removed 0 bases at V and 4 bases at J, with 11 bases between. CDR3 length equals 14 residues. Germline lookup yields CDR1 SGHRS and CDR2 YFSETQ. The CDR3 bases are TGCGCCAGCAGCTTGGTTTCACCTATTTACGAGCAGTACTTC. Protein sequence: CASSLVSPIYEQYF.

This clone appeared a few times. The rearrangement links TRBV7-9 to TRBJ1-5; TRBD1 agrees at 10 bases. J gave up 15 bases and V 5 bases, and 19 bases lay outside the gene matches. Germline CDR1 reads SEHNR; CDR2 reads FQNEAQ (reference sequence). This CDR3 has 16 residues. CDR3 residues: CASSRNPGQGTTPLHF. CDR3 in DNA: TGTGCCAGCAGCCGAAACCCGGGACAGGGGACCACACCTCTGCATTTT.

The CDR3 DNA is TGTGCCAGCAGTACAGGACAGTGGCTAACAGATACGCAGTATTTT. This codes for CASSTGQWLTDTQYF. J is TRBJ2-3 and V is TRBV27; TRBD1 is a possible D gene (6 bases). The CDR3 loop spans 15 amino acids. Between the trimmed V and J ends, which lost 5 bases and 3 bases, there was a span of 15 bases. Germline V gene data show CDR1 as MNHEY and CDR2 as SMNVEV (reference sequence).

The chain uses TRBV6-4 and TRBJ2-1, with 10 nucleotides matching TRBD2. V shed 3 bases and J 2 bases; nucleotides not matched to a gene: 4. The germline CDR1 and CDR2 sequences are MRHNA and SNTAGT. The CDR3 is 16 amino acids. This CDR3 reads CASSDRGLAAYNEQFF. The CDR3 region has the DNA TGTGCCAGCAGTGATAGAGGACTAGCGGCCTACAATGAGCAGTTCTTC.

This chain links TRBV19 with TRBJ2-5, with TRBD1 as a possible D gene (7 bases). Trimming cost V 5 bases and J 5 bases, with 18 bases left between them. The CDR3 loop spans 15 amino acids. CDR1 and CDR2 from the germline V gene are LNHDA and SQIVND (reference sequence). CDR3 protein: CASSLPQGGWETQYF. The CDR3 DNA reads TGTGCCAGTAGTCTCCCTCAGGGGGGCTGGGAGACCCAGTACTTC.

A few counts support this clone. This chain connects TRBV13 to TRBJ1-4; D call uncertain. The germline gives CDR1 PRHDT, CDR2 FYEKMQ (reference sequence). V lost 0 bases and J 10 bases, leaving 12 bases between the germline ends. The CDR3 runs 14 residues. CDR3 DNA: TGTGCCAGCAGCTTAGGCCTGTCGGGCGGAAAACTGTTTTTT. This translates into CASSLGLSGGKLFF.

The V call is TRBV6-5, the J call TRBJ2-1; TRBD2 matches 7 bases. This CDR3 comprises 16 residues. Losses at the gene ends were 0 bases for V and 3 bases for J; bases not matched to a gene: 5. Germline assignment: CDR1 MNHEY and CDR2 SVGAGI. The CDR3 DNA follows: TGTGCCAGCAGTTACTCGTCTAGCGGATACTACAATGAGCAGTTCTTC. Protein: CASSYSSSGYYNEQFF.

The CDR3 is CAWSLGGRGHEQYF. The DNA for the CDR3 is TGTGCCTGGAGCCTCGGAGGGAGAGGCCACGAGCAGTACTTC. The chain combines TRBV30 with TRBJ2-7; D is possibly TRBD2 (6 bases). This CDR3 has 14 residues. Trimming shortened V by 3 bases and J by 5 bases, and 17 bases separated the two germline ends. Germline CDR1 is GTSNPN and CDR2 is SVGIG (reference sequence).

The chain couples TRBV6-5 to TRBJ2-1, with 7 bases aligning to TRBD1. This CDR3 spans 16 amino acids. The germline V gene has CDR1 MNHEY and CDR2 SVGAGI. With 0 bases clipped from V and 12 bases from J, the junction kept 14 bases outside the gene matches. The CDR3 region has the DNA TGTGCCAGCAGTTACTCGACTTGGCAGGGGGTAAGGCTGCAGTTCTTC. Residues: CASSYSTWQGVRLQFF.

The V call is TRBV2, the J call TRBJ2-3; either TRBD1 or TRBD2 may fit D (7 bases each). The germline V and J ends were trimmed by 1 base and 2 bases, with 13 bases remaining between them. The CDR3 is 16 residues long. The germline CDR1 and CDR2 sequences are SNHLY and FYNNEI. CDR3 sequence reads: CASSEVRGGATDTQYF. CDR3 coding DNA: TGTGCCAGCAGTGAAGTCAGGGGGGGTGCCACAGATACGCAGTATTTT. Supplemented by reference TRBV2 and TRBJ2-3, the full variable domain reads EPEVTQTPSHQVTQMGQEVILRCVPISNHLYFYWYRQILGQKVEFLVSFYNNEISEKSEIFDDQFSVERPDGSNFTLKIRSTKLEDSAMYFCASSEVRGGATDTQYFGPGTRLTVL.

This chain joins TRBV6-4 and TRBJ2-1; 9 bases line up with TRBD2. The CDR3 is made up of 16 amino acids. Trimming at V came to 0 bases and at J to 2 bases, leaving 2 bases not matched to a gene. Germline CDR1 and CDR2: MRHNA and SNTAGT. This CDR3 is CASSDSSGRPYNEQFF. CDR3 in DNA: TGTGCCAGCAGTGACTCGAGCGGGAGGCCCTACAATGAGCAGTTCTTC.

This clone was picked up a small number of times. The chain recombines TRBV7-6 with TRBJ2-3, with D possibly TRBD2 on 6 matching bases. Germline V gene sequence: CDR1 SGHVS, CDR2 FNYEAQ. The CDR3 extends over 15 amino acids. The V end lost 5 bases, the J end lost 4 bases, and 16 bases lay between the germline ends. The CDR3 sequence is CASSPSALSADTQYF. The DNA for the CDR3 is TGTGCCAGCAGCCCTAGCGCCCTGAGCGCAGATACGCAGTATTTT.

J is TRBJ2-1 and V is TRBV7-2, with 9 bases aligning to TRBD2. The CDR3 spans 19 residues. The trim removed 3 bases at V and 0 bases at J, leaving 12 bases unmatched. Germline V gene sequence: CDR1 SGHTA, CDR2 FQGNSA. CDR3 residues: CASSFPRRGGTSSYNEQFF. CDR3 bases: TGTGCCAGCAGCTTTCCCCGGCGGGGGGGGACGAGCTCCTACAATGAGCAGTTCTTC. The full variable domain, rest sourced from reference TRBV7-2 and TRBJ2-1, is GAGVSQSPSNKVTEKGKDVELRCDPISGHTALYWYRQSLGQGLEFLIYFQGNSAPDKSGLPSDRFSAERTGGSVSTLTIQRTQQEDSAVYLCASSFPRRGGTSSYNEQFFGPGTRLTVL.

The rearrangement links TRBV19 to TRBJ2-1, with 8 bases lining up with TRBD1. From germline, CDR1 is LNHDA and CDR2 SQIVND (reference sequence). The CDR3 covers 15 residues. V was clipped by 4 bases and J by 5 bases; unmatched bases: 7. The CDR3 nucleotides read TGTGCCAGTAGTACTCTCGGGACAGGTAACAATGAGCAGTTCTTC. Its protein is CASSTLGTGNNEQFF.

This chain joins TRBV28 and TRBJ1-4, with TRBD1 as a possible D gene (5 bases). Germline-derived CDR1 and CDR2 are MDHEN and SYDVKM. V lost 4 bases and J 8 bases, leaving 11 bases between the germline ends. This CDR3 contains 13 residues. The CDR3 protein is CASSWRGREKLFF. The CDR3 bases are TGTGCCAGCAGTTGGAGGGGCCGGGAAAAACTGTTTTTT.

The chain combines TRBV9 with TRBJ2-3; D may correspond to TRBD1 or TRBD2 (5 bases each). The V end lost 2 bases, the J end lost 4 bases, and 11 bases lay between the germline ends. Germline V gives CDR1 SGDLS, CDR2 YYNGEE. The CDR3 is 14 amino acids. CDR3 sequence reads: CASSVSGRADTQYF. The CDR3 DNA reads TGTGCCAGCAGCGTTTCAGGGCGGGCAGATACGCAGTATTTT.

V is TRBV4-3 and J is TRBJ2-1, with 11 bases aligning to TRBD2. The CDR3 has 18 residues. V trimming: 0 bases; J trimming: 3 bases; junction bases outside the gene matches: 7. The V gene's germline CDR1 is LGHNA and CDR2 YSLEER. The CDR3 sequence: CASSQDPTSGKGYNEQFF. CDR3 in DNA: TGCGCCAGCAGCCAAGATCCGACTAGCGGGAAAGGCTACAATGAGCAGTTCTTC.

The V gene is TRBV28, the J gene TRBJ2-1; TRBD2 matches 11 bases. Germline assignment: CDR1 MDHEN and CDR2 SYDVKM. The CDR3 runs to 18 residues. The V gene end was trimmed by 3 bases and the J gene end by 8 bases; junction bases not matched to a gene: 15. The CDR3 sequence: CASSFNPSGRTSIYEQFF. The CDR3 DNA sequence: TGTGCCAGCAGTTTCAACCCTAGCGGGAGGACTTCAATCTATGAGCAGTTCTTC.

V gene TRBV2 combines with J gene TRBJ2-7, with no clear D. The CDR3 is 13 residues long. Trimming took 4 bases from V and 2 from J, leaving 9 bases between them. CDR1 SNHLY and CDR2 FYNNEI come from the germline V gene. DNA of the CDR3: TGTGCCAGCAGTGCAGGAGCCGCCTACGAGCAGTACTTC. This sequence encodes CASSAGAAYEQYF.

The V gene is TRBV28, the J gene TRBJ1-6; the match to TRBD1 covers 7 bases. The CDR3 extends over 15 amino acids. J gave up 9 bases and V 4 bases, and 9 bases lay outside the gene matches. CDR1 and CDR2 from the germline V gene are MDHEN and SYDVKM. The CDR3 DNA follows: TGTGCCAGCAGTTCCGAGGGGGCGATACGTTCACCCCTCCACTTT. This codes for CASSSEGAIRSPLHF.

The genes are TRBV10-2 and TRBJ1-4; the D gene is possibly TRBD1 (5 bases). This CDR3 has 15 residues. Trimming shortened V by 8 bases and J by 2 bases, and 15 bases separated the two germline ends. From germline, CDR1 is WSHSY and CDR2 SAAADI. The chain's CDR3 is CASPDPGGTNEKLFF. The CDR3 coding sequence is TGCGCCAGCCCCGACCCCGGGGGGACTAATGAAAAACTGTTTTTT.

Worth noting for this clone: The same CDR3 also results from other DNA sequences found in this sample. The chain employs TRBV7-9 and TRBJ1-5; the D is unclear. This CDR3 is built from 12 residues. Trimming took 1 base from V and 6 from J, leaving 4 bases between them. CDR1 SEHNR and CDR2 FQNEAQ come from the germline V gene (reference sequence). The CDR3 sequence: CASSLGSQPQHF. The CDR3 bases are TGTGCCAGCAGCTTAGGAAGTCAGCCCCAGCATTTT. Full variable domain (outside the CDR3, taken from reference TRBV7-9 and TRBJ1-5): DTGVSQNPRHKITKRGQNVTFRCDPISEHNRLYWYRQTLGQGPEFLTYFQNEAQLEKSRLLSDRFSAERPKGSFSTLEIQRTEQGDSAMYLCASSLGSQPQHFGDGTRLSIL.

The chain carries TRBV4-1 and TRBJ2-3, with TRBD2 identical over 11 bases. Germline CDR1 reads MGHRA; CDR2 reads YSYEKL. The CDR3 loop spans 16 amino acids. Unmatched junction bases numbered 6, after V lost 7 bases and J lost 0 bases. CDR3 region: CASTFLAGGSTDTQYF. The DNA for the CDR3 is TGCGCCAGCACCTTCTTAGCGGGAGGGAGCACAGATACGCAGTATTTT.

In this sample, this clone turned up once. The rearrangement links TRBV27 to TRBJ1-2, with D perhaps matching TRBD1 (5 bases). V was trimmed by 6 bases and J by 3 bases, leaving 23 bases between them. The CDR3 covers 17 residues. Germline loops: CDR1 MNHEY, CDR2 SMNVEV (reference sequence). The CDR3 spells CASRPRGLGREDYGYTF. In nucleotides, the CDR3 is TGTGCCAGCAGACCCCGGGGTTTGGGGCGGGAAGACTATGGCTACACCTTC.

J is TRBJ2-1 and V is TRBV29-1; D is unresolved. Looked up from germline, CDR1 is SQVTM and CDR2 is ANQGSEA. Trimming took off 4 bases at V and 4 bases at J, with 8 bases between the two ends. The CDR3 spans 12 residues. The CDR3: CSVGREYNEQFF. In DNA form, the CDR3 reads TGCAGCGTTGGTAGGGAATACAATGAGCAGTTCTTC.

This chain joins TRBV4-3 and TRBJ2-7, with TRBD2 matching over 7 bases. The trim removed 1 base at V and 0 bases at J, leaving 9 bases unmatched. Germline V gene data show CDR1 as LGHNA and CDR2 as YSLEER. The CDR3 extends over 17 amino acids. CDR3 amino acids: CASSQVWGGDSSYEQYF. In nucleotides, the CDR3 is TGCGCCAGCAGCCAAGTGTGGGGAGGGGATAGCTCCTACGAGCAGTACTTC.

The V and J genes are TRBV15 and TRBJ1-1; possibly TRBD1 for D (5 bases). CDR3 length: 14 amino acids. V gave up 1 base and J gave up 5 bases, with 11 bases separating them. Germline V gives CDR1 LNHNV, CDR2 YYDKDF (reference sequence). For the CDR3, the DNA is TGTGCCACCAGCAGAGTTCAGGGAGGGACTGAAGCTTTCTTT. It is translated as CATSRVQGGTEAFF.

The chain links TRBV7-9 to TRBJ2-2; D is uncertain. This CDR3 is 14 amino acids long. V was clipped by 5 bases and J by 1 base, with 8 bases between them. Per germline, CDR1 SEHNR and CDR2 FQNEAQ (reference sequence). The chain's CDR3 is CASSPTWNTGELFF. CDR3 DNA: TGTGCCAGCAGCCCGACTTGGAACACCGGGGAGCTGTTTTTT.

The sample holds one count of this clone. CDR3 residues: CASSLKDRVLSDTQYF. DNA for the CDR3: TGTGCCAGCAGCTTGAAGGACAGGGTTTTATCAGATACGCAGTATTTT. The chain combines TRBV7-8 with TRBJ2-3, with 8 bases matching TRBD1. Germline trimming cut 3 bases from V and 4 bases from J; bases unmatched to any gene: 9. The CDR3 spans 16 residues. Germline-derived CDR1 and CDR2 are SGHVS and FQNEAQ.

The chain recombines TRBV5-1 with TRBJ2-7; D remains ambiguous. The CDR3 runs 13 residues. Trimming left V 4 bases short and J 2 bases short, with 10 bases between. CDR1 is SGHRS, CDR2 YFSETQ, per germline. CDR3 in amino acids: CASSIGPAYEQYF. CDR3 in DNA: TGCGCCAGCAGCATCGGCCCCGCCTACGAGCAGTACTTC.

This chain joins TRBV4-1 and TRBJ2-7; 15 bases agree with TRBD2. Germline loops: CDR1 MGHRA, CDR2 YSYEKL. This CDR3 spans 18 amino acids. Germline trimming cut 3 bases from V and 2 bases from J; bases unmatched to any gene: 8. The CDR3 bases are TGCGCCAGCAGCCAGACCGGGACTAGCGGGGGGTTAACCTACGAGCAGTACTTC. Translated, it gives CASSQTGTSGGLTYEQYF.

This CDR3 is CASSDLGLGGEQFF. In DNA form, the CDR3 reads TGTGCCAGCAGTGATCTGGGACTAGGAGGTGAGCAGTTCTTC. The V gene is TRBV2, the J gene TRBJ2-1; 8 nucleotides match TRBD2. The CDR3 covers 14 residues. V shed 3 bases and J 9 bases; nucleotides not matched to a gene: 7. The germline V gene encodes CDR1 SNHLY and CDR2 FYNNEI.